Listed below are T cell receptor beta chains from one sample, sequenced in a study of blood T cell repertoires in COVID-19. Profiling relied on immunoSEQ multiplex PCR, and the TCRdb table lists in-frame clones only, not all of them. The repertoire consists of almost 55,000 clones, with around four fifths occurring once and the leading ten covering about 5.8%. The sequenced sample was peripheral blood. The receptors originated from a human donor in a cohort sampled during active COVID-19. The CDR3 runs from the conserved cysteine through the conserved F or W. A D gene is named only where the DNA matches it firmly. The listing skips clone size in some rows; elsewhere it reads once, few, many or a size class.

d_call	v_call	j_call	clone_size	cdr3_aa	cdr3_nt
NA	TRBV6-5	TRBJ1-2	NA	CASRREGVYGYTF	TGTGCCAGCCGGAGGGAAGGGGTCTATGGCTACACCTTC
NA	TRBV6-2/TRBV6-3	TRBJ1-1	few	CASSLTDGRTEAFF	TGTGCCAGCAGTCTAACGGACGGGAGGACTGAAGCTTTCTTT
NA	TRBV6-5	TRBJ2-7	NA	CASSSGWGLSEQYF	TGTGCCAGCAGTTCAGGGTGGGGCCTATCCGAGCAGTACTTC
NA	TRBV19	TRBJ1-2	NA	CASSIGGPNYGYTF	TGTGCCAGTAGTATAGGAGGCCCTAACTATGGCTACACCTTC
NA	TRBV6-5	TRBJ1-1	NA	CASSYSSPTASEAFF	TGTGCCAGCAGTTATTCGTCCCCGACAGCTAGTGAAGCCTTCTTT
TRBD2	TRBV7-2	TRBJ2-5	few	CASSLEAGRETQYF	TGTGCCAGCAGCTTAGAAGCGGGGAGGGAGACCCAGTACTTC
TRBD1	TRBV5-6	TRBJ1-1	NA	CASSLVGQGFIEAFF	TGTGCCAGCAGCTTGGTAGGACAGGGATTCATTGAAGCTTTCTTT
NA	TRBV4-3	TRBJ1-5	NA	CASSLHQASNQPQHF	TGCGCCAGCAGCCTACACCAGGCCTCCAATCAGCCCCAGCATTTT
TRBD2	TRBV7-3	TRBJ2-1	NA	CASSTRGGDNEQFF	TGTGCCAGCAGCACTCGCGGGGGGGACAATGAGCAGTTCTTC
TRBD2	TRBV30	TRBJ2-5	NA	CAWDLAGGLETQYF	TGTGCCTGGGATCTAGCGGGGGGGTTAGAGACCCAGTACTTC
TRBD1	TRBV6-6	TRBJ2-7	NA	CASSWTGFYEQYF	TGTGCCAGCAGCTGGACAGGGTTCTACGAGCAGTACTTC
NA	TRBV4-1	TRBJ1-5	NA	CASSQGGGRGNQPQHF	TGCGCCAGCAGCCAAGGGGGTGGGCGGGGAAATCAGCCCCAGCATTTT
TRBD1	TRBV28	TRBJ2-5	NA	CASSHPGQVQETQYF	TGTGCCAGCAGCCATCCGGGACAGGTTCAAGAGACCCAGTACTTC
NA	TRBV7-2	TRBJ2-3	once	CASSLGPNDTQYF	TGTGCCAGCAGCTTAGGGCCCAACGATACGCAGTATTTT
TRBD2	TRBV4-3	TRBJ2-7	NA	CASSQDSPGSGGVNEQYF	TGCGCCAGCAGCCAAGATTCCCCGGGAAGCGGGGGAGTGAACGAGCAGTACTTC
NA	TRBV5-1	TRBJ2-2	few	CASSLVQGSDTGELFF	TGCGCCAGCAGCTTGGTGCAGGGGTCGGACACCGGGGAGCTGTTTTTT
TRBD1	TRBV6-5	TRBJ1-4	NA	CASSYLQGNNEKLFF	TGTGCCAGCAGTTACCTACAGGGGAATAATGAAAAACTGTTTTTT